A single TCR beta chain is shown here with its context. The data derive from a study of T cell changes during pregnancy in multiple sclerosis. Some clones are missing from TCRdb's copy, which holds only in-frame ones; the method was immunoSEQ multiplex PCR. The sample consists of roughly 80,000 clones, roughly nine tenths of them appearing once. Material: peripheral blood, obtained before pregnancy. This TCR came from a female donor with multiple sclerosis, enrolled in a pregnancy study.

In nucleotides, the CDR3 is TGTGCCAGCAGTCGAGACAGGGGGAACACTGAAGCTTTCTTT. It is translated as CASSRDRGNTEAFF. This chain joins TRBV6-4 and TRBJ1-1; 8 nucleotides agree with TRBD1. The germline CDR1 and CDR2 sequences are MRHNA and SNTAGT. V trimming: 5 bases; J trimming: 1 base; junction bases outside the gene matches: 3. There are 14 residues in the CDR3.